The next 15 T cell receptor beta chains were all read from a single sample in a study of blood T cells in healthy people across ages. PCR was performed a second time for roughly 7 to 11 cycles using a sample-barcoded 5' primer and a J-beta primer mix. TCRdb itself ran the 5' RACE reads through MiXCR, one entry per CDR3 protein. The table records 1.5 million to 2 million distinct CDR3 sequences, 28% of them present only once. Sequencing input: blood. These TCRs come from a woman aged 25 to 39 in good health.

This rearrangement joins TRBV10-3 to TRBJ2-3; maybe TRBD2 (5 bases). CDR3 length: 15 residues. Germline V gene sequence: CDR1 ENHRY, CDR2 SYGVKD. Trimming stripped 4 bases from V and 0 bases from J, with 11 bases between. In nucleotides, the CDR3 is TGTGCCATCAGTGGGGCGGGCAGAAGCACAGATACGCAGTATTTT. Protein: CAISGAGRSTDTQYF.

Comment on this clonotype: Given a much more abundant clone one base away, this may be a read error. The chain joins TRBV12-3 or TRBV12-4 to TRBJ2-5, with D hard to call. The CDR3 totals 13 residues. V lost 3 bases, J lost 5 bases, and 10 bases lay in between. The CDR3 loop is CASSLSGCETQYF. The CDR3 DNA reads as TGTGCCAGCAGTTTGTCCGGGTGTGAGACCCAGTACTTC.

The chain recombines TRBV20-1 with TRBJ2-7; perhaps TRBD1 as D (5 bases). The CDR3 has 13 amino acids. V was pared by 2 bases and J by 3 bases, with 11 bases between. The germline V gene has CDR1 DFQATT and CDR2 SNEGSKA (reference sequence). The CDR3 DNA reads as TGCAGTGCTAGACCCAGGGATCTCTACGAGCAGTACTTC. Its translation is CSARPRDLYEQYF.

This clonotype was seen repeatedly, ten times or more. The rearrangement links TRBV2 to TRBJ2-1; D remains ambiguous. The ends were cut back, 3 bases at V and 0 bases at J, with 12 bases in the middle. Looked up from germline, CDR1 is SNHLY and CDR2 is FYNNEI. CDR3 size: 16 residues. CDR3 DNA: TGTGCCAGCAGTGACCCCGGCGCGTCCTCCTACAATGAGCAGTTCTTC. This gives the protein CASSDPGASSYNEQFF.

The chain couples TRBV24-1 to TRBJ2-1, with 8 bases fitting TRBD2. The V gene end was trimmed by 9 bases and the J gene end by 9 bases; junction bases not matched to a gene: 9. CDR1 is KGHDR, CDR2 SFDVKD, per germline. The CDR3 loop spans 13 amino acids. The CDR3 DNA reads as TGTGCCACCGCGGGGGGCGCGGGACCTGAGCAGTTCTTC. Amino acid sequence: CATAGGAGPEQFF.

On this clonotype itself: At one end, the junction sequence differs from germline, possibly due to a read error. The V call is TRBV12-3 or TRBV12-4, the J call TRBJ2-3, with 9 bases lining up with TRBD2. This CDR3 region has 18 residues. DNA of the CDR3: TGTGCCAGCAGTTCCCCCCTTACGAGCGGGAGGATCGCCCCTACGCGGTATTTT. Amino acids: CASSSPLTSGRIAPTRYF.

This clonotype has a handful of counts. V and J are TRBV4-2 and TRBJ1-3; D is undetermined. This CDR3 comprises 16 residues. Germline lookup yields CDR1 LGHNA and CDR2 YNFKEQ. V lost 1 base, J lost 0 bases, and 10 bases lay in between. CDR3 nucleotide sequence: TGTGCCAGCAGCCAAGGAGGGAGCGCCTCTGGAAACACCATATATTTT. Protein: CASSQGGSASGNTIYF.

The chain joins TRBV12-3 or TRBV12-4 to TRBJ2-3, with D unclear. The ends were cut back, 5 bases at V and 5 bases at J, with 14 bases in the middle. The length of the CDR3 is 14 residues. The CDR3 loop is CASSRALGEDTQYF. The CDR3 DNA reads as TGTGCCAGCAGTAGGGCCCTTGGGGAAGATACGCAGTATTTT.

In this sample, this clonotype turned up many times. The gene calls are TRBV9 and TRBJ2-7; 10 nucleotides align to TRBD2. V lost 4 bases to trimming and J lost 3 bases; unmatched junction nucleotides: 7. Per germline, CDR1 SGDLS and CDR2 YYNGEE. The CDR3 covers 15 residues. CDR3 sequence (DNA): TGTGCCAGCAGCCCTAGCGGGGGAGAAGTCTACGAGCAGTACTTC. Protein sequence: CASSPSGGEVYEQYF. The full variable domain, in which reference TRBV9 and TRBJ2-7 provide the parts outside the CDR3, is DSGVTQTPKHLITATGQRVTLRCSPRSGDLSVYWYQQSLDQGLQFLIQYYNGEERAKGNILERFSAQQFPDLHSELNLSSLELGDSALYFCASSPSGGEVYEQYFGPGTRLTVT.

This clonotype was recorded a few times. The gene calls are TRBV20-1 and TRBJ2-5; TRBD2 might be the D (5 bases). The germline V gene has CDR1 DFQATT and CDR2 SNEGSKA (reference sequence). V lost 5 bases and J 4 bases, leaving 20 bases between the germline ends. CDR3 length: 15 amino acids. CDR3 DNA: TGCAGTGCTGCCGAAGTAGCGAAAAGCGGAGAGACCCAGTACTTC. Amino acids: CSAAEVAKSGETQYF.

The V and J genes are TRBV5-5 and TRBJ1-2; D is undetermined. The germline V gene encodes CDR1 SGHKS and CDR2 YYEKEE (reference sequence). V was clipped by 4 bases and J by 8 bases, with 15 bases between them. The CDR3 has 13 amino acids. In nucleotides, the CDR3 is TGTGCCAGCAGCCCTTCCTGGTCCGGGGGCTACACCTTC. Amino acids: CASSPSWSGGYTF.

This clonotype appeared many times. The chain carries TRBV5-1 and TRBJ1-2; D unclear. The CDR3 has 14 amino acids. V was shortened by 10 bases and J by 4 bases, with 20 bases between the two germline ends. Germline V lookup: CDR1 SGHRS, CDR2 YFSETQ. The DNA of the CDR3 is TGCGCCCGGCCTTGGTCTCGGGAAGGCTATGGCTACACCTTC. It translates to CARPWSREGYGYTF.

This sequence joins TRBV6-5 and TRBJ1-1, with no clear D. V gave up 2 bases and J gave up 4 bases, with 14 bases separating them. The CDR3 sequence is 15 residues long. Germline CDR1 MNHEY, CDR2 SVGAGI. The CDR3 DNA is TGTGCCAGCAGTTACCAGGTTCTCTCTCCCACTGAAGCTTTCTTT. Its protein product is CASSYQVLSPTEAFF.

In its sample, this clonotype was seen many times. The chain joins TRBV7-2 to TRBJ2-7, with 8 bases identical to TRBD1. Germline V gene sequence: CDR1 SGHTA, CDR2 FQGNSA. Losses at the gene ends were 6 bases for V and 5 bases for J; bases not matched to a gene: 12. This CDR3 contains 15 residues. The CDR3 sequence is CASRYTGTGNHEQYF. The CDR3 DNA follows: TGTGCCAGCAGGTATACCGGGACAGGTAACCACGAGCAGTACTTC.

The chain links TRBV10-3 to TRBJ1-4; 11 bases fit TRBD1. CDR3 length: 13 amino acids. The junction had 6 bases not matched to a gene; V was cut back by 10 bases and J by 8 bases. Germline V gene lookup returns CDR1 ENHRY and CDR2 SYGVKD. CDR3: CATRDRGREKLFF. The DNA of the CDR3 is TGTGCCACCAGGGACAGGGGGAGAGAAAAACTGTTTTTT.